This entry describes one T cell receptor beta chain. Generated by immunoSEQ multiplex PCR, the TCRdb table keeps only in-frame clones and is missing some. The sample shows 65,000 to 85,000 clones, roughly 86% of them seen only once. The data stem from a study of control samples from healthy donors and cancer patients. Losses at the gene ends were 4 bases for V and 4 bases for J; bases not matched to a gene: 10. The CDR3 sequence is 18 residues long. CDR1 and CDR2 from the germline V gene are SGHDT and YYEEEE. Sequencing used PBMCs. The clonotype originates from a woman aged 50 to 60 with head and neck cancer. The chain recombines TRBV5-6 with TRBJ2-1, with 14 bases identical to TRBD2. In DNA, the CDR3 is TGTGCCAGCAGCCCAGGACTAGCGGGGGGCCGACTTTACAATGAGCAGTTCTTC. Translating gives CASSPGLAGGRLYNEQFF.